The 31 T cell receptor beta chains below were found in one sample sequenced in a study of T cells in women clearing cervical HPV infection. The method was immunoSEQ multiplex PCR; TCRdb's version includes in-frame clones alone and lacks a portion of them. The sample table includes about 30,000 clones. Specimen: blood buffy coat. The receptors were gathered from a woman aged 18 to 75 with a cervical HPV16 infection that either progressed to CIN3+ or cleared (not recorded which).

As for this clone: Read coverage stops 3 residues before the CDR3 terminus; the germline J gene supplies the remainder. The genes are TRBV18 and TRBJ1-2; D perhaps matches TRBD1 (6 bases). The CDR3 loop spans 12 amino acids. Germline CDR1 reads KGHSH; CDR2 reads LQKENI. CDR3 amino acids: CASGGGVHDYTF. The part of the CDR3 DNA that was read is TGTGCCAGCGGGGGGGGCGTGCACGAC.

Turning to this clone: The sequence runs out 3 residues before the end of the CDR3; the remainder is reconstructed from the germline J gene. V and J are TRBV20-1 and TRBJ2-7, with 11 bases that match TRBD1. Unmatched junction bases numbered 5, after V lost 3 bases and J lost 4 bases. CDR1 is DFQATT, CDR2 SNEGSKA, per germline (reference sequence). There are 14 residues in the CDR3. Here the CDR3 reads CSASMWDRGYEQYF. The covered CDR3 bases are TGCAGTGCTAGTATGTGGGACAGGGGGTACGAG.

Comments on this clone: The CDR3 end lies 3 residues beyond the end of the read and is filled in from the germline J gene. The J gene is TRBJ2-1, the V gene TRBV7-9; perhaps TRBD2 as D (6 bases). CDR1 is SEHNR, CDR2 FQNEAQ, per germline (reference sequence). V dropped 5 bases and J dropped 7 bases, with 15 bases sitting between them. This CDR3 comprises 14 residues. CDR3 DNA (partial): TGTGCCAGCAGCCTAAATACCGGGACTAATGAG. Translated, it gives CASSLNTGTNE. The complete CDR3 reads CASSLNTGTNEQFF. Supplemented by reference TRBV7-9 and TRBJ2-1, the full variable domain reads DTGVSQNPRHKITKRGQNVTFRCDPISEHNRLYWYRQTLGQGPEFLTYFQNEAQLEKSRLLSDRFSAERPKGSFSTLEIQRTEQGDSAMYLCASSLNTGTNEQFFGPGTRLTVL.

The sequenced part of the CDR3 DNA is TGTGCCTGGAGTCCAGGACTAGCTAACAATGAG. This gives the protein CAWSPGLANNE. The CDR3 in its entirety is CAWSPGLANNEQFF. This sequence joins TRBV30 and TRBJ2-1; 8 bases line up with TRBD2. With the read ending 3 residues before the CDR3 end, the germline J gene is used to fill in that end. Germline-derived CDR1 and CDR2 are GTSNPN and SVGIG (reference sequence). The ends lost 2 bases at V and 5 bases at J; junction bases unmatched: 5. CDR3 length equals 14 residues.

Of note for this clone: The missing CDR3 end, 3 residues past where the read stops, is filled in from the germline J gene. The chain employs TRBV28 and TRBJ2-3; 7 bases fit TRBD2. Germline-derived CDR1 and CDR2 are MDHEN and SYDVKM. This CDR3 has 15 residues. Unmatched junction bases numbered 9, after V lost 7 bases and J lost 2 bases. The DNA read from the CDR3 is TGTGCCAGCAAGGCTAGCGGATACTTCACAGATACG. Translation gives CASKASGYFTDT. The entire CDR3 sequence reads CASKASGYFTDTQYF. The full variable domain, completed using reference TRBV28 and TRBJ2-3, is DVKVTQSSRYLVKRTGEKVFLECVQDMDHENMFWYRQDPGLGLRLIYFSYDVKMKEKGDIPEGYSVSREKKERFSLILESASTNQTSMYLCASKASGYFTDTQYFGPGTRLTVL.

With regard to this clone: The read stops 3 residues short of the end of the CDR3; the missing end is completed from the germline J gene. J is TRBJ2-7 and V is TRBV19; 7 bases map to TRBD1. V shed 3 bases, J shed 3 bases, and the junction held 11 bases outside the gene matches. Germline V lookup: CDR1 LNHDA, CDR2 SQIVND (reference sequence). This CDR3 spans 16 amino acids. The CDR3 is CASSIQTGINDYEQYF. Partial CDR3 DNA: TGTGCCAGTAGTATCCAGACAGGGATCAATGACTACGAG.

Remarks on this clone: Read sequence stops 3 residues before the CDR3 end, and the germline J gene provides the missing end. The rearrangement uses TRBV20-1 and TRBJ2-7; possibly TRBD1 for D (5 bases). V lost 1 base, J lost 6 bases, and 16 bases lay in between. The CDR3 has 14 amino acids. Germline lookup yields CDR1 DFQATT and CDR2 SNEGSKA (reference sequence). CDR3 DNA, as far as it was read: TGCAGTGCTAGAGGGGATCTTAGGGGAACCGAG. Translation gives CSARGDLRGTE. The full CDR3 reads CSARGDLRGTEQYF.

In regard to this clone: The read terminates 3 residues ahead of where the CDR3 ends, so the germline J gene completes it. This chain uses TRBV20-1 with TRBJ2-7; perhaps TRBD1 as D (6 bases). CDR3 length: 11 amino acids. Germline CDR1 reads DFQATT; CDR2 reads SNEGSKA (reference sequence). The ends were cut back, 6 bases at V and 6 bases at J, with 12 bases in the middle. The CDR3 region is CSAGGPREQYF. The part of the CDR3 DNA that was read is TGCAGTGCAGGGGGACCTCGCGAG.

A word on this clone: The CDR3 is cut off 3 residues early in the read; its end comes from the germline J gene. The chain combines TRBV6-4 with TRBJ2-5; TRBD2 matches at 7 bases. The CDR3 is 14 residues long. Germline CDR1 and CDR2: MRHNA and SNTAGT. V trimming: 5 bases; J trimming: 1 base; junction bases outside the gene matches: 4. The DNA read from the CDR3 is TGTGCCAGCAGTCGGGAGGCGGGCCAAGAGACC. Translating it yields CASSREAGQET. The whole CDR3 region reads CASSREAGQETQYF.

Worth noting for this clone: The read stops 3 residues short of the end of the CDR3; the missing end is completed from the germline J gene. The V call is TRBV5-1, the J call TRBJ2-2; possibly TRBD2 for D (6 bases). Trimming left V 6 bases short and J 5 bases short, with 17 bases between. Looked up from germline, CDR1 is SGHRS and CDR2 is YFSETQ. The CDR3 is 15 residues long. The CDR3: CASTSRRGRTGELFF. Partial CDR3 DNA: TGCGCCAGCACCTCCCGGCGGGGACGAACCGGGGAG.

As regards this clone: The read finishes 3 residues shy of the CDR3 end, and the germline J gene is used to complete it. This chain links TRBV30 with TRBJ1-1, with 11 bases fitting TRBD1. Germline loops: CDR1 GTSNPN, CDR2 SVGIG (reference sequence). The CDR3 consists of 19 residues. V shed 2 bases, J shed 0 bases, and the junction held 14 bases outside the gene matches. Partial CDR3 DNA: TGTGCCTGGAGTCGTTACGCCGGACAGGGGGCCTACATGAACACTGAA. It encodes CAWSRYAGQGAYMNTE. The CDR3 reads in full as CAWSRYAGQGAYMNTEAFF.

As to this clone: From the germline J gene comes the end of the CDR3, since the read stops 3 residues before it. The V and J genes are TRBV6-2 or TRBV6-3 and TRBJ2-5; 7 bases agree with TRBD2. CDR3 length equals 17 residues. Germline CDR1 reads MNHEY; CDR2 reads SVGEGT. V was pared by 2 bases and J by 2 bases, with 11 bases of the junction left unmatched. CDR3 DNA (partial): TGTGCCAGCAGTTACGAGTTTGGATTGGGGGGGCAAGAGACC. This gives the protein CASSYEFGLGGQET. The whole CDR3 protein reads CASSYEFGLGGQETQYF.

For this clone: The missing CDR3 end, 3 residues past where the read stops, is filled in from the germline J gene. The chain carries TRBV19 and TRBJ1-2; D not resolved. In germline, CDR1 is LNHDA, CDR2 SQIVND (reference sequence). Trimming took 3 bases from V and 0 from J, leaving 8 bases between them. This CDR3 is 14 amino acids long. The CDR3 loop reads CASSIGIPNYGYTF. The part of the CDR3 DNA that was read is TGTGCCAGTAGTATTGGCATCCCTAACTATGGC.

For this clone: The read terminates 3 residues ahead of where the CDR3 ends, so the germline J gene completes it. This chain joins TRBV27 and TRBJ2-3; D gene ambiguous. Per germline, CDR1 MNHEY and CDR2 SMNVEV (reference sequence). The V end lost 4 bases, the J end lost 6 bases, and 14 bases lay between the germline ends. The CDR3 spans 14 residues. CDR3 amino acids: CASSSRLSPDTQYF. CDR3 DNA (partial): TGTGCCAGCAGTTCGCGGCTTTCCCCCGATACG.

Comment on this clone: The read stops 3 residues short of the end of the CDR3; the missing end is completed from the germline J gene. The chain couples TRBV7-3 to TRBJ2-3; 8 positions match TRBD1. CDR1 and CDR2 (germline): SGHTA, FQGTGA. The junction had 9 bases not matched to a gene; V was cut back by 3 bases and J by 4 bases. This CDR3 contains 16 residues. The CDR3 sequence: CASSFWAQGAADTQYF. The DNA read from the CDR3 is TGTGCCAGCAGCTTCTGGGCGCAGGGGGCTGCAGATACG.

As for this clone: The read finishes 3 residues shy of the CDR3 end, and the germline J gene is used to complete it. The chain combines TRBV18 with TRBJ1-2; D perhaps matches TRBD1 (5 bases). Trimming cost V 3 bases and J 4 bases, with 18 bases left between them. Per the germline V gene, CDR1 is KGHSH and CDR2 is LQKENI. The CDR3 sequence is 16 residues long. The sequenced CDR3 bases are TGTGCCAGCTCACCTAGGACATCTCACTCCCCCTATGGC. It translates to CASSPRTSHSPYG. The CDR3 reads in full as CASSPRTSHSPYGYTF. The whole variable domain, filled in from reference TRBV18 and TRBJ1-2, reads NAGVMQNPRHLVRRRGQEARLRCSPMKGHSHVYWYRQLPEEGLKFMVYLQKENIIDESGMPKERFSAEFPKEGPSILRIQQVVRGDSAAYFCASSPRTSHSPYGYTFGSGTRLTVV.

For this clone: Read data end 3 residues before the CDR3 end; the end is taken from the germline J gene. V is TRBV6-1 and J is TRBJ2-2, with D perhaps matching TRBD1 (6 bases). This CDR3 has 14 amino acids. In germline, CDR1 is MNHNS, CDR2 SASEGT. Incomplete CDR3 DNA: TGTGCCAGCAGTGACGGGCAGGGGAATGAAAAG. This codes for CASSDGQGNEK. The full CDR3 is CASSDGQGNEKLFF.

For this clone: The DNA ends 3 residues before the CDR3 does, and the rest of the CDR3 is filled in from the germline J gene. The V and J genes are TRBV20-1 and TRBJ2-7, with 8 bases matching TRBD2. The CDR3 runs 14 residues. Germline CDR1 is DFQATT and CDR2 is SNEGSKA (reference sequence). J gave up 0 bases and V 6 bases, and 7 bases lay outside the gene matches. CDR3: CSAIKLADSYEQYF. The covered CDR3 bases are TGCAGTGCCATAAAACTAGCGGACTCCTACGAG.

Notes on this clone: The CDR3 end is not reached by the read, which stops 3 residues before it; the germline J gene fills it in. The chain has TRBV19 and TRBJ1-4, with TRBD1 as a possible D gene (5 bases). V lost 7 bases to trimming and J lost 0 bases, with 12 bases between them. The CDR3 length is 15 residues. CDR1 LNHDA and CDR2 SQIVND come from the germline V gene (reference sequence). The covered CDR3 bases are TGTGCCAGTATGGCAGGGTCAACAACTAATGAAAAA. As protein: CASMAGSTTNEK. The whole CDR3 protein reads CASMAGSTTNEKLFF.

Worth noting for this clone: Read data end 3 residues before the CDR3 end; the end is taken from the germline J gene. This chain joins TRBV6-2 or TRBV6-3 and TRBJ1-2, with 9 bases identical to TRBD1. The CDR3 contains 16 residues. CDR1 is MNHEY, CDR2 SVGEGT, per germline. The CDR3 bases that were read are TGTGCCAGCAGTTACCACGGACAGGGGAGGTGGGATGAC. Translating gives CASSYHGQGRWDD. The complete CDR3 sequence is CASSYHGQGRWDDYTF.

On this clone itself: The sequence runs out 3 residues before the end of the CDR3; the remainder is reconstructed from the germline J gene. The rearrangement uses TRBV11-3 and TRBJ2-2, with 7 bases matching TRBD2. The CDR3 spans 14 residues. V dropped 3 bases and J dropped 7; count of bases not matched to a gene: 5. The germline V gene encodes CDR1 SGHNT and CDR2 YENEEA. The sequenced part of the CDR3 DNA is TGTGCCAGCAGCTTCGCGGGAGATGGCGGGGAG. This codes for CASSFAGDGGE. The entire CDR3 is CASSFAGDGGELFF.

On this clone itself: Sequencing ends 3 residues short of the CDR3 end; the germline J gene provides the rest. The rearrangement joins TRBV18 to TRBJ2-3; D may be TRBD2 (5 bases). The CDR3 is 15 residues long. Germline values: CDR1 KGHSH, CDR2 LQKENI. Trimming removed 4 bases at V and 0 bases at J, with 11 bases between. The CDR3 reads CASSLARTSTDTQYF. Partial CDR3 DNA: TGTGCCAGCTCACTCGCCAGGACTAGCACAGATACG.

On this clone: The read finishes 3 residues shy of the CDR3 end, and the germline J gene is used to complete it. V usage is TRBV19 and J usage is TRBJ1-2; perhaps TRBD1 as D (5 bases). Trimming pared 2 bases from V and 4 bases from J, leaving 14 bases between. CDR1 is LNHDA, CDR2 SQIVND, per germline (reference sequence). The length of the CDR3 is 15 residues. CDR3 DNA (partial): TGTGCCAGTAGTATACAGGGTAGACCCACCTATGGC. As protein: CASSIQGRPTYG. The whole CDR3 sequence is CASSIQGRPTYGYTF.

Points on this clone: The read ends 3 residues early relative to the CDR3; the germline J gene fills the gap. This chain joins TRBV19 and TRBJ1-5; D may be TRBD1 (5 bases). Germline V gene data show CDR1 as LNHDA and CDR2 as SQIVND (reference sequence). This CDR3 has 12 residues. V lost 6 bases and J 6 bases, leaving 9 bases between the germline ends. The CDR3 sequence is CASSRESQPQHF. The CDR3 DNA, read in part, is TGTGCCAGTAGCAGGGAAAGTCAGCCC.

As concerns this clone: The read is 3 residues too short to cover the CDR3 end, so that end is filled in from the germline J gene. The chain joins TRBV20-1 to TRBJ2-7; 7 bases agree with TRBD1. This CDR3 is 13 amino acids long. Germline V gene sequence: CDR1 DFQATT, CDR2 SNEGSKA (reference sequence). V lost 5 bases to trimming and J lost 3 bases; unmatched junction nucleotides: 7. CDR3 DNA (partial): TGCAGTGCTCTTACCGGGACAGACTACGAG. Translation: CSALTGTDYE. The full-length CDR3 reads as CSALTGTDYEQYF.

The CDR3 DNA, read in part, is TGCAGTGCCCTCCCGAGGGGGGAGACC. Its protein is CSALPRGET. The full CDR3 protein reads CSALPRGETQYF. This chain joins TRBV20-1 and TRBJ2-5, with D perhaps TRBD1 (6 bases). Sequencing ends 3 residues short of the CDR3 end; the germline J gene provides the rest. Trimming stripped 6 bases from V and 5 bases from J, with 13 bases between. Germline assignment: CDR1 DFQATT and CDR2 SNEGSKA (reference sequence). The CDR3 runs 12 residues.

Turning to this clone: The junction departs from germline at one end; a sequencing error may be responsible. The missing CDR3 end, 3 residues past where the read stops, is filled in from the germline J gene. V is TRBV4-2 and J is TRBJ2-7; TRBD1 matches at 11 bases. Germline lookup yields CDR1 LGHNA and CDR2 YNFKEQ. This CDR3 is built from 15 residues. CDR3 in amino acids: CASSQGTGGLYEQYF. CDR3 DNA, as far as it was read: TGCGCCAGCAGCCAAGGGACAGGGGGTCTCTACGAG.

Comments on this clone: Read coverage stops 3 residues before the CDR3 terminus; the germline J gene supplies the remainder. The chain combines TRBV18 with TRBJ1-2; possible D gene TRBD1, 5 bases. Germline CDR1 and CDR2: KGHSH and LQKENI. The CDR3 consists of 16 residues. CDR3 loop: CASSKGDILSYNDYTF. The part of the CDR3 DNA that was read is TGTGCCAGCTCAAAAGGGGATATACTCTCCTACAATGAC.

Remarks on this clone: Sequencing ends 3 residues short of the CDR3 end; the germline J gene provides the rest. The rearrangement uses TRBV2 and TRBJ2-2; tentative D call: TRBD1 (5 bases). V lost 5 bases and J 3 bases, leaving 10 bases between the germline ends. The CDR3 consists of 14 residues. Germline V gene lookup returns CDR1 SNHLY and CDR2 FYNNEI. The CDR3 is CASSLQGYTGELFF. The DNA read from the CDR3 is TGTGCCAGCAGTCTCCAGGGTTACACCGGGGAG.

Of note for this clone: The sequenced fragment ends 3 residues before the CDR3 boundary, so the rest is inferred from the germline J gene. The gene calls are TRBV7-9 and TRBJ2-7; the D gene is possibly TRBD1 (6 bases). The length of the CDR3 is 14 residues. Germline CDR1 reads SEHNR; CDR2 reads FQNEAQ (reference sequence). V lost 5 bases, J lost 6 bases, and 17 bases lay in between. The CDR3 loop is CASSNQQGVGEQYF. Partial CDR3 DNA: TGTGCCAGCAGCAACCAACAGGGAGTGGGCGAG.

A note on this clone: The CDR3 extends 3 residues past the end of the read, so its final part is completed from the germline J gene. This chain connects TRBV7-9 to TRBJ1-2; D is possibly TRBD1 (6 bases). The germline V gene has CDR1 SEHNR and CDR2 FQNEAQ (reference sequence). The CDR3 has 13 residues. V gave up 5 bases and J gave up 6 bases, with 13 bases separating them. CDR3 DNA, as far as it was read: TGTGCCAGCAGCCGGGGGGCCGTCGATGGC. This encodes CASSRGAVDG. The full CDR3 protein is CASSRGAVDGYTF.